This T cell receptor (beta chain) is from a study of low-dose radiotherapy and immunotherapy resistance in tumors. Study at large: Patients were on oral aspirin 300 mg taken daily for four cycles from cycle 1 day 1.

Time point noted: after trial treatment. Specified treatment: LDRT plus nivolumab, ipilimumab, low-dose cyclophosphamide and aspirin (RACIN trial). CDR1 and CDR2 from the germline V gene are SGHTA and FQGNSA. The CDR3 loop spans 13 amino acids. V lost 4 bases and J 3 bases, leaving 4 bases between the germline ends. First-strand cDNA relied on TRAV- and TRBV-specific primers spanning alpha and beta chains. A constant-region primer paired with the V-primer adapter amplified TCRs over approximately 18 PCR cycles. One entry per CDR3 protein results from TCRdb running MiXCR on the reads. The table includes under 110,000 distinct CDR3 sequences, 20% detected once. Note on this clonotype: A far more abundant clone sits one base away, making this likely a read error.

The rearrangement links TRBV7-2 to TRBJ2-6; the D is unclear. Sequencing used PBMCs, obtained after low-dose radiotherapy plus immunotherapy. The TCR was taken from a male donor with prostate cancer. This CDR3 is CASSSGGANVLTF. The DNA for the CDR3 is TGTGCCAGCAGCTCAGGTGGGGCCAACGTCCTGACTTTC.